One and the same sample provided the 29 T cell receptor beta chains below, sequenced in a study of response to subunit inactivated influenza vaccine. TCRdb fed the RT-PCR reads into MiXCR, producing one record per CDR3 protein. The sample shows approximately 230,000 distinct CDR3 sequences, about 12% of them seen only once. This material consisted of non-naive T cells sorted from PBMCs, taken 14 to 15 days before vaccination. The receptors come from a man between 45 and 60 years old who received an inactivated influenza vaccine.

A note on this clonotype: Here the CDR3 omits its conserved ending phenylalanine or tryptophan, so a read error is the likely source. J is TRBJ1-6 and V is TRBV12-3 or TRBV12-4; 10 nucleotides match TRBD1. The CDR3 length is 15 residues. Losses at the gene ends were 4 bases for V and 9 bases for J; bases not matched to a gene: 6. This CDR3 is CASSSRDRGSSPLHL. The CDR3 DNA sequence: TGTGCCAGCAGTTCCCGGGACAGGGGTAGTTCACCCCTCCACCTT.

This clonotype was observed a few times. The chain uses TRBV12-3 or TRBV12-4 and TRBJ1-1; no reliable D call. The CDR3 loop spans 13 amino acids. V gave up 3 bases and J gave up 0 bases, with 5 bases separating them. The CDR3 sequence is CASSFKLNTEAFF. In DNA, the CDR3 is TGTGCCAGCAGTTTTAAACTGAACACTGAAGCTTTCTTT.

The chain combines TRBV6-1 with TRBJ2-5, with 8 bases matching TRBD2. The CDR3 sequence is 15 residues long. The V and J ends lost 2 bases and 5 bases, in that order; junction bases with no gene match: 7. Germline V gene sequence: CDR1 MNHNS, CDR2 SASEGT. CDR3 protein: CASSEISGTGETQYF. DNA for the CDR3: TGTGCCAGCAGTGAAATTAGCGGGACTGGGGAGACCCAGTACTTC.

This clonotype was observed a few times. This chain uses TRBV28 with TRBJ1-2; D is unresolved. The V end was cut by 7 bases, the J end by 4 bases, with 13 bases between. This CDR3 is built from 13 residues. Germline CDR1 is MDHEN and CDR2 is SYDVKM. The CDR3 DNA sequence: TGTGCCAGCAAGTCCCGGGGAAGCTATGGCTACACCTTC. Residues: CASKSRGSYGYTF.

This clonotype was seen ten or more times. The chain combines TRBV12-3 or TRBV12-4 with TRBJ2-1; D ambiguous. V was clipped by 7 bases and J by 0 bases, with 13 bases between them. The CDR3 totals 15 residues. CDR3 sequence reads: CASTPDLLSYNEQFF. CDR3 coding DNA: TGTGCCAGCACCCCGGACCTACTCTCCTACAATGAGCAGTTCTTC.

This clonotype was detected many times. The V and J genes are TRBV20-1 and TRBJ1-2; D remains ambiguous. Looked up from germline, CDR1 is DFQATT and CDR2 is SNEGSKA (reference sequence). The CDR3 contains 12 residues. V was trimmed by 3 bases and J by 7 bases, leaving 12 bases between them. CDR3 nucleotides: TGCAGTGCTAGTCCCGGACCTTTTGGCTACACCTTC. Amino acid sequence: CSASPGPFGYTF.

CDR3 residues: CASSDKGGQETQYF. The CDR3 DNA follows: TGTGCCAGCAGCGACAAAGGGGGCCAAGAGACCCAGTACTTC. J is TRBJ2-5 and V is TRBV9, with D possibly TRBD1 on 6 matching bases. The CDR3 has 14 residues. The V end lost 3 bases, the J end lost 1 base, and 10 bases lay between the germline ends. The germline CDR1 and CDR2 sequences are SGDLS and YYNGEE.

The J gene is TRBJ2-3, the V gene TRBV24-1, with D hard to call. CDR3 length: 12 residues. The V gene lost 9 bases and the J gene lost 0 bases, with 6 bases spanning the gap. The V gene's germline CDR1 is KGHDR and CDR2 SFDVKD. CDR3 DNA: TGTGCCACCGCGAGTAGCACAGATACGCAGTATTTT. This gives the protein CATASSTDTQYF.

The chain combines TRBV7-2 with TRBJ1-2, with TRBD1 identical over 7 bases. The CDR3 is 14 amino acids. V was clipped by 5 bases and J by 5 bases; unmatched bases: 8. From germline, CDR1 is SGHTA and CDR2 FQGNSA. CDR3 residues: CASSQGTAPYGYTF. The DNA for the CDR3 is TGTGCCAGCAGCCAAGGGACAGCTCCGTATGGCTACACCTTC.

Ten or more counts support this clonotype. The chain joins TRBV20-1 to TRBJ2-3, with D uncertain. Trimming took off 6 bases at V and 6 bases at J, with 13 bases between the two ends. The CDR3 is 12 residues long. Germline V gene lookup returns CDR1 DFQATT and CDR2 SNEGSKA (reference sequence). CDR3 loop: CSAKGLWDTQYF. CDR3 sequence (DNA): TGCAGTGCCAAGGGATTATGGGATACGCAGTATTTT.

The V call is TRBV7-2, the J call TRBJ1-3, with TRBD1 identical over 8 bases. With V trimmed by 5 bases and J by 0 bases, 6 bases remained unmatched. This CDR3 spans 16 amino acids. Per germline, CDR1 SGHTA and CDR2 FQGNSA. In DNA form, the CDR3 reads TGTGCCAGCAGCCCCCGGACAGGGAGCTCTGGAAACACCATATATTTT. Translation gives CASSPRTGSSGNTIYF. Full variable domain (remainder filled in from reference TRBV7-2 and TRBJ1-3): GAGVSQSPSNKVTEKGKDVELRCDPISGHTALYWYRQSLGQGLEFLIYFQGNSAPDKSGLPSDRFSAERTGGSVSTLTIQRTQQEDSAVYLCASSPRTGSSGNTIYFGEGSWLTVV.

This clonotype was recorded many times. The chain joins TRBV12-3 or TRBV12-4 to TRBJ2-1, with D perhaps matching TRBD2 (5 bases). The germline V and J ends were trimmed by 3 bases and 7 bases, with 10 bases remaining between them. The CDR3 loop spans 13 amino acids. CDR3 DNA: TGTGCCAGCAGTTTTTTACTAGTAAATGAGCAGTTCTTC. It is translated as CASSFLLVNEQFF.

At least ten counts were recorded for this clonotype. The V gene is TRBV6-1, the J gene TRBJ2-1; D is uncertain. Germline V gene data show CDR1 as MNHNS and CDR2 as SASEGT. The CDR3 is 11 residues long. The V and J ends lost 7 bases and 5 bases respectively, with 6 bases between them. The DNA for the CDR3 is TGTGCCAGCAACAATAACAATGAGCAGTTCTTC. This codes for CASNNNNEQFF.

A word on this clonotype: A read error may be the cause here, since a much bigger clone is one base away. DNA of the CDR3: TGCGCCATCAGCGTACTAGGTTATCCGACGGAGACCCAGTACTTC. It translates to CAISVLGYPTETQYF. V is TRBV5-1 and J is TRBJ2-5; D possibly corresponds to TRBD2 (5 bases). Germline V CDR1 and CDR2: SGHRS, YFSETQ. The CDR3 is 15 residues long.

This clonotype has a count of ten or more. This rearrangement joins TRBV12-3 or TRBV12-4 to TRBJ1-5; D might be TRBD1 (5 bases). The length of the CDR3 is 12 residues. Trimming left V 6 bases short and J 6 bases short, with 9 bases between. The CDR3 nucleotides are TGTGCCAGCAGCCAGGGTAGTCAGCCCCAGCATTTT. Translating gives CASSQGSQPQHF.

This clonotype was seen more than once but under ten times. The V call is TRBV4-2, the J call TRBJ1-1; no firm D call. CDR1 is LGHNA, CDR2 YNFKEQ, per germline. The CDR3 loop spans 13 amino acids. Trimming pared 0 bases from V and 4 bases from J, leaving 6 bases between. This CDR3 is CASSQEFGTEAFF. The CDR3 DNA is TGTGCCAGCAGCCAAGAGTTTGGCACTGAAGCTTTCTTT.

The chain is built from TRBV7-8 and TRBJ2-7, with D maybe TRBD2 (5 bases). The CDR3 has 13 residues. Germline V gene data show CDR1 as SGHVS and CDR2 as FQNEAQ. Trimming took 5 bases from V and 2 from J, leaving 10 bases between them. The CDR3 DNA reads TGTGCCAGCAGCCCACGGGAACCCTACGAGCAGTACTTC. It specifies CASSPREPYEQYF. The full variable domain, completed using reference TRBV7-8 and TRBJ2-7, is GAGVSQSPRYKVAKRGQDVALRCDPISGHVSLFWYQQALGQGPEFLTYFQNEAQLDKSGLPSDRFFAERPEGSVSTLKIQRTQQEDSAVYLCASSPREPYEQYFGPGTRLTVT.

This clonotype was recorded at least ten times. The chain employs TRBV7-2 and TRBJ2-3; TRBD2 matches 9 bases. The V and J ends lost 1 base and 6 bases, in that order; junction bases with no gene match: 2. The germline V gene has CDR1 SGHTA and CDR2 FQGNSA. This CDR3 has 14 residues. The DNA for the CDR3 is TGTGCCAGCAGCTTAGTGGCGGGAGGGGATACGCAGTATTTT. Translating it yields CASSLVAGGDTQYF.

In this sample, this clonotype turned up a few times. The rearrangement uses TRBV3-1 and TRBJ1-6, with D maybe TRBD1 (5 bases). With 7 bases removed from V and 0 bases from J, the gap between germline ends came to 10 bases. CDR1 and CDR2 (germline): LGHDT, YNNKEL (reference sequence). This CDR3 region has 15 residues. CDR3 residues: CASKGSSSYNSPLHF. The CDR3 DNA follows: TGTGCCAGCAAGGGGTCGAGCTCCTATAATTCACCCCTCCACTTT.

This clonotype was picked up one time. This may be a read error: a much more frequent sequence differs by one nucleotide. This rearrangement joins TRBV4-2 to TRBJ2-7, with TRBD2 matching 7 bases. Germline CDR1 LGHNA, CDR2 YNFKEQ. This CDR3 is built from 14 residues. The DNA of the CDR3 is TGTGCCAGCAGCCAAGTAGGCGTACGGGGGGAGCTGTACTTC. This encodes CASSQVGVRGELYF.

This clonotype turned up a few times. This chain links TRBV4-2 with TRBJ2-1; D call uncertain. The germline V gene encodes CDR1 LGHNA and CDR2 YNFKEQ. The V gene lost 0 bases and the J gene lost 7 bases, with 7 bases spanning the gap. This CDR3 spans 13 amino acids. CDR3 bases: TGTGCCAGCAGCCAAGATATGAGGAATGAGCAGTTCTTC. Protein product: CASSQDMRNEQFF.

This clonotype was found many times. This rearrangement joins TRBV24-1 to TRBJ1-4, with D hard to call. CDR3 length: 11 amino acids. Germline assignment: CDR1 KGHDR and CDR2 SFDVKD. Trimming stripped 2 bases from V and 10 bases from J, with 4 bases between. Written as DNA, the CDR3 is TGTGCCACCAGTGATTCTGGAAAACTGTTTTTT. As protein: CATSDSGKLFF.

This clonotype was seen many times. As DNA, the CDR3 is TGTGCCAGCAGTTCCCGACCCTATGGCTACACCTTC. This encodes CASSSRPYGYTF. This chain links TRBV12-3 or TRBV12-4 with TRBJ1-2; D gene unclear. Trimming took off 4 bases at V and 4 bases at J, with 7 bases between the two ends. The CDR3 totals 12 residues.

This clonotype occurred a few times. The gene calls are TRBV12-3 or TRBV12-4 and TRBJ1-6; D perhaps matches TRBD1 (6 bases). Deletions cut 4 bases from V and 5 bases from J, with 9 bases between. CDR3 length: 14 amino acids. DNA for the CDR3: TGTGCCAGCAGTTCACAGGGCCATAATTCACCCCTCCACTTT. Residues: CASSSQGHNSPLHF.

At least ten counts were recorded for this clonotype. V is TRBV4-2 and J is TRBJ2-3, with D unresolved. The CDR3 runs 14 residues. Per germline, CDR1 LGHNA and CDR2 YNFKEQ. Trimming removed 1 base at V and 0 bases at J, with 5 bases between. The CDR3 loop reads CASSQAPSTDTQYF. In DNA form, the CDR3 reads TGTGCCAGCAGCCAAGCTCCTAGCACAGATACGCAGTATTTT.

The chain carries TRBV4-3 and TRBJ2-6, with D perhaps matching TRBD2 (5 bases). V gave up 0 bases and J gave up 0 bases, with 15 bases separating them. Germline V gene sequence: CDR1 LGHNA, CDR2 YSLEER. This CDR3 has 19 amino acids. As DNA, the CDR3 is TGCGCCAGCAGCCAAGAAGCGGCGGGTGGGTTCTCTGGGGCCAACGTCCTGACTTTC. Amino acids: CASSQEAAGGFSGANVLTF.

The rearrangement joins TRBV27 to TRBJ2-5, with 10 bases aligning to TRBD2. Germline V gene data show CDR1 as MNHEY and CDR2 as SMNVEV (reference sequence). This CDR3 is built from 18 residues. The V and J ends lost 3 bases and 0 bases, in that order; junction bases with no gene match: 10. Here the CDR3 reads CASSFSSVSGRYQETQYF. The CDR3 DNA reads as TGTGCCAGCAGTTTCTCCTCCGTTAGCGGGAGGTACCAAGAGACCCAGTACTTC.

This clonotype was counted only a few times. The chain combines TRBV12-3 or TRBV12-4 with TRBJ2-5; TRBD1 or TRBD2 may be the D gene (5 bases each). Deletions cut 3 bases from V and 4 bases from J, with 12 bases between. This CDR3 has 14 amino acids. The chain's CDR3 is CASSFAGARETQYF. The CDR3 DNA sequence: TGTGCCAGCAGTTTTGCCGGGGCCCGAGAGACCCAGTACTTC.

The chain carries TRBV12-3 or TRBV12-4 and TRBJ1-5, with D unclear. This CDR3 is 13 amino acids long. Trimming removed 4 bases from V and 4 bases from J, with 8 bases in between. The CDR3 is CASSYEGNQPQHF. The CDR3 nucleotides are TGTGCCAGCAGTTACGAGGGAAATCAGCCCCAGCATTTT.